Listed below are T cell receptor beta chains from one sample, sequenced in a study of CD8+ T cells in alopecia areata. Assay: immunoSEQ multiplex PCR; the TCRdb copy retains only in-frame clones and omits some. Of roughly 150,000 clones listed, nearly 55% were seen once; the top ten hold 15% to 20%. The sample in question was CD8+ T cells sorted from blood, obtained at week 4, from a patient treated with tofacitinib. The receptors stem from a human donor with alopecia areata. CDR3s include the opening cysteine and the closing phenylalanine or tryptophan. D genes are given only for firm matches. The listing skips clone size in some rows; elsewhere it reads once, few, many or a size class.

v_call,clone_size,j_call,d_call,cdr3_nt,cdr3_aa
TRBV5-6,NA,TRBJ2-7,NA,TGTGCCAGCAGCCCACCTCCCCAGCGACAGAGTCCCGAGCAGTACTTC,CASSPPPQRQSPEQYF
TRBV7-9,NA,TRBJ2-5,NA,TGTGCCAGCAGCCCGTCTATACGGGCAGATGGAGAGACCCAGTACTTC,CASSPSIRADGETQYF
TRBV7-9,NA,TRBJ2-6,NA,TGTGCCAGCAGCTTCGATATTCCCTCTGGGGCCAACGTCCTGACTTTC,CASSFDIPSGANVLTF
TRBV6-1,few,TRBJ2-1,TRBD2,TGTGCCAGCAGTGAACAGCGGGGGGGCTCCTACAATGAGCAGTTCTTC,CASSEQRGGSYNEQFF
TRBV5-1,NA,TRBJ2-5,TRBD1,TGCGCCAGCAGGCACAGGGGGCGAGAGACCCAGTACTTC,CASRHRGRETQYF
TRBV6-5,few,TRBJ2-3,NA,TGTGCCAGCAGTTACTCGAGCGGAATCCCCACAGATACGCAGTATTTT,CASSYSSGIPTDTQYF
TRBV6-1,NA,TRBJ1-2,NA,TGTGCCAGCAGTGTAAACGGCGACTATGGCTACACCTTC,CASSVNGDYGYTF
TRBV7-9,few,TRBJ1-2,NA,TGTGCCAGCAGCAAACACAGGGTGGGCTACACCTTC,CASSKHRVGYTF
TRBV12-5,NA,TRBJ1-1,NA,TGTGCTAGTGGTTTAAGTTACACTGAAGCTTTCTTT,CASGLSYTEAFF
TRBV30,NA,TRBJ2-1,NA,TGTGCCTGGAGTGAACAACCCTACAATGAGCAGTTCTTC,CAWSEQPYNEQFF
TRBV7-6,NA,TRBJ2-7,NA,TGTGCCAGCAGCTTAGAGGCAGGGCAGGGTTCGGGGGAGCAGTACTTC,CASSLEAGQGSGEQYF
TRBV5-6,once,TRBJ2-1,NA,TGTGCCAGCAGCCTACGATGGCAGAATGAGCAGTTCTTC,CASSLRWQNEQFF
TRBV30,NA,TRBJ2-5,TRBD1,TGTGCCTGGACACAGGGGGAGACCCAGTACTTC,CAWTQGETQYF
TRBV6-5,few,TRBJ2-3,NA,TGTGCCAGCAGTGTAGCGGCTAGCACAGATACGCAGTATTTT,CASSVAASTDTQYF
TRBV19,few,TRBJ1-1,TRBD1,TGTGCCAGTAGTACCGGGACAGAGATGAACACTGAAGCTTTCTTT,CASSTGTEMNTEAFF
TRBV5-6,NA,TRBJ2-5,TRBD2,TGTGCCAGCAGCTCCCGCACCCTAGCGGGGGGAATGGCAGAGACCCAGTACTTC,CASSSRTLAGGMAETQYF
TRBV29-1,NA,TRBJ2-5,NA,TGCAGCGTATCAGCTCAGGGGCCGGAGACCCAGTACTTC,CSVSAQGPETQYF
TRBV7-9,few,TRBJ2-1,TRBD1,TGTGCCAGCAGCTTGGCGCAGGGGGAATACAATGAGCAGTTCTTC,CASSLAQGEYNEQFF
TRBV27,NA,TRBJ1-5,TRBD1,TGTGCCAGCAGTTTGGGACAGGGGGCCCTTCAGCCCCAGCATTTT,CASSLGQGALQPQHF
TRBV20-1,NA,TRBJ1-5,NA,TGCAGTGCAGGGCGTGATCAGCCCCAGCATTTT,CSAGRDQPQHF
TRBV25-1,NA,TRBJ2-3,TRBD1,TGTGCCAGCAGCTGGGGACAGGGGGCGAGAGATACGCAGTATTTT,CASSWGQGARDTQYF
TRBV29-1,NA,TRBJ2-6,NA,TGCAGCGTTACAACAGGGAAACCAGGGGCCAACGTCCTGACTTTC,CSVTTGKPGANVLTF
TRBV15,NA,TRBJ1-2,TRBD1,TGTGCCACCAGGACAGGGGGCGAGAACTATGGCTACACCTTC,CATRTGGENYGYTF
TRBV29-1,NA,TRBJ2-7,TRBD1,TGCAGCGTTGAGACAGGGGTCGGCGGCTACGAGCAGTACTTC,CSVETGVGGYEQYF
TRBV5-6,NA,TRBJ2-1,NA,TGTGCCAGCAGCTTGGCTCCTGAGCAGTTCTTC,CASSLAPEQFF
TRBV15,NA,TRBJ2-1,NA,TGTGCCACCAGCAGAACTTCAGAGGGGCCCTACAATGAGCAGTTCTTC,CATSRTSEGPYNEQFF
TRBV15,NA,TRBJ1-5,TRBD1,TGTGCCACCAGCAGAGATCCGGGACAGGGAAATCAGCCCCAGCATTTT,CATSRDPGQGNQPQHF
TRBV15,NA,TRBJ1-5,NA,TGTGCCACCAGCGAACTACGGGGCAGCAATCAGCCCCAGCATTTT,CATSELRGSNQPQHF
TRBV7-2,NA,TRBJ1-1,NA,TGTGCCAGCAGCTTAGCGAGGGGACACATCACTGAAGCTTTCTTT,CASSLARGHITEAFF
TRBV15,few,TRBJ1-5,TRBD1,TGTGCCACCAGCATGACAGGGGGCCATCAGCCCCAGCATTTT,CATSMTGGHQPQHF
TRBV11-2,NA,TRBJ2-2,NA,TGTGCCAGCAGCTCCCGACACGTCGCCGGGGAGCTGTTTTTT,CASSSRHVAGELFF
TRBV30,NA,TRBJ1-1,NA,TGTGCCTGGAGTGTAGGGGAAGAAGCTTTCTTT,CAWSVGEEAFF
TRBV4-1,NA,TRBJ2-1,NA,TGCGCCAGCAGCCCAAGAGGGTGGGCGAGCTCCTACAATGAGCAGTTCTTC,CASSPRGWASSYNEQFF
TRBV6-5,NA,TRBJ2-7,NA,TGTGCCAGCAGCCCTGGGGAACAGGTTGAGGAGTACTTC,CASSPGEQVEEYF
TRBV7-9,NA,TRBJ1-1,TRBD1,TGTGCCAGCAGCTTCGGAGGGGGCATCGCTGAAGCTTTCTTT,CASSFGGGIAEAFF
TRBV5-4,NA,TRBJ1-1,NA,TGTGCCAGCAGCTGGGGGACCACTGAAGCTTTCTTT,CASSWGTTEAFF
TRBV9,NA,TRBJ2-7,NA,TGTGCCAGCAGCGCCGGAGGCGGGATCTCCTACGAGCAGTACTTC,CASSAGGGISYEQYF
TRBV6-5,NA,TRBJ1-2,NA,TGTGCCAGCAGGATATTGGGGGATCGCTACACCTTC,CASRILGDRYTF
TRBV5-4,few,TRBJ2-5,TRBD1,TGTGCCAGCAGTCCACGGACAGGGTGGGGAGAGACCCAGTACTTC,CASSPRTGWGETQYF
TRBV5-4,NA,TRBJ2-3,TRBD1,TGTGCCAGCAGCTTCGGACAGGGCCCAGATACGCAGTATTTT,CASSFGQGPDTQYF
TRBV7-3,NA,TRBJ2-6,NA,TGTGCCAGCAGCCTCGTTTCGGGGGCCAACGTCCTGACTTTC,CASSLVSGANVLTF
TRBV4-3,NA,TRBJ1-5,NA,TGCGCCAGCAGCCAGGGGATTGGACACCTCCAGCCCCAGCATTTT,CASSQGIGHLQPQHF
TRBV6-5,NA,TRBJ2-3,NA,TGTGCCAGCAGTTACTCGATGGGGGATAGCACAGATACGCAGTATTTT,CASSYSMGDSTDTQYF
TRBV7-9,NA,TRBJ2-7,TRBD1,TGTGCCAGCAGCTTAGGGACAGGGAAGGACTACGAGCAGTACTTC,CASSLGTGKDYEQYF
TRBV29-1,NA,TRBJ2-3,NA,TGCAGCGTTGTCCAAGGGATTGGCACAGATACGCAGTATTTT,CSVVQGIGTDTQYF
TRBV13,NA,TRBJ1-1,NA,TGTGCCAGCAGCTTAGTAGTGGGATTCCCTGAAGCTTTCTTT,CASSLVVGFPEAFF
TRBV9,NA,TRBJ2-7,NA,TGTGCCAGCAGCGTCGGACTCAGCTACGAGCAGTACTTC,CASSVGLSYEQYF
TRBV30,once,TRBJ2-7,NA,TGTGCCTGGAGTGTACCCAGGGCCGCCTACGAGCAGTACTTC,CAWSVPRAAYEQYF
TRBV29-1,NA,TRBJ1-3,NA,TGCAGCGTAACCGGGCAGGAGGACACCATATATTTT,CSVTGQEDTIYF
TRBV30,NA,TRBJ1-1,NA,TGTGCCTGGAGCGTAGGGGGGGACACTGAAGCTTTCTTT,CAWSVGGDTEAFF
TRBV6-5,NA,TRBJ1-6,NA,TGTGCCAGCAGTTCGCCCACCCTCAATTCACCCCTCCACTTT,CASSSPTLNSPLHF
TRBV6-6,NA,TRBJ1-4,TRBD1,TGTGCCAGCATCAGGGGGGCTAATGAAAAACTGTTTTTT,CASIRGANEKLFF